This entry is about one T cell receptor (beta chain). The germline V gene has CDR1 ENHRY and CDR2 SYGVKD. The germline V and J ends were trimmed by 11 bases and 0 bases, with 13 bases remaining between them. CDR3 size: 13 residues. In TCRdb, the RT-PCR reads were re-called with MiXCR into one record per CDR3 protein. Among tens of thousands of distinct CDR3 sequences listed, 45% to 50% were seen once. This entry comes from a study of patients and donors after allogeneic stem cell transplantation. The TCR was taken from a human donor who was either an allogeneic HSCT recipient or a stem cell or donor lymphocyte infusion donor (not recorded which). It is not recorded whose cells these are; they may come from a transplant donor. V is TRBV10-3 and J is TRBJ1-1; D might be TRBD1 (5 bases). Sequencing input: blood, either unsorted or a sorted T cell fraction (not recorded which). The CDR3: CAGGSAMNTEAFF. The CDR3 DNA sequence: TGTGCCGGGGGGTCCGCAATGAACACTGAAGCTTTCTTT.